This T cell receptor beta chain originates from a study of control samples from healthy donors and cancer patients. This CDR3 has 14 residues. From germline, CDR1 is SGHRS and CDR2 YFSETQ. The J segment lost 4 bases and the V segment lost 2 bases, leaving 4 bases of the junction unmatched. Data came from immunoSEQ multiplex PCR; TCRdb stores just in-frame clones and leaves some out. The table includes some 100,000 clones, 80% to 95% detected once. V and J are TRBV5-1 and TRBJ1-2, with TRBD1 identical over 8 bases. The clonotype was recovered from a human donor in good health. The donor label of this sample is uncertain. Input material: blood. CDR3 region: CASSLGQGIYGYTF. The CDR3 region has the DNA TGCGCCAGCAGCTTAGGACAGGGAATCTATGGCTACACCTTC.